This T cell receptor beta chain derives from a study of control samples from healthy donors and cancer patients. The CDR3 has 12 residues. Trimming removed 0 bases at V and 8 bases at J, with 7 bases between. Germline CDR1 is LGHDT and CDR2 is YNNKEL (reference sequence). Profiled with immunoSEQ multiplex PCR; TCRdb holds only in-frame clones, not every one. The sample holds 110,000 or so clones, approximately 90% seen once. This receptor was obtained from a human donor in good health. The donor label of this sample is uncertain. What was sequenced was blood. V and J are TRBV3-1 (or the pseudogene TRBV3-2) and TRBJ1-2, with D unresolved. The CDR3 is CASSQEGRGYTF. The CDR3 DNA sequence: TGTGCCAGCAGCCAAGAAGGGCGGGGCTACACCTTC.